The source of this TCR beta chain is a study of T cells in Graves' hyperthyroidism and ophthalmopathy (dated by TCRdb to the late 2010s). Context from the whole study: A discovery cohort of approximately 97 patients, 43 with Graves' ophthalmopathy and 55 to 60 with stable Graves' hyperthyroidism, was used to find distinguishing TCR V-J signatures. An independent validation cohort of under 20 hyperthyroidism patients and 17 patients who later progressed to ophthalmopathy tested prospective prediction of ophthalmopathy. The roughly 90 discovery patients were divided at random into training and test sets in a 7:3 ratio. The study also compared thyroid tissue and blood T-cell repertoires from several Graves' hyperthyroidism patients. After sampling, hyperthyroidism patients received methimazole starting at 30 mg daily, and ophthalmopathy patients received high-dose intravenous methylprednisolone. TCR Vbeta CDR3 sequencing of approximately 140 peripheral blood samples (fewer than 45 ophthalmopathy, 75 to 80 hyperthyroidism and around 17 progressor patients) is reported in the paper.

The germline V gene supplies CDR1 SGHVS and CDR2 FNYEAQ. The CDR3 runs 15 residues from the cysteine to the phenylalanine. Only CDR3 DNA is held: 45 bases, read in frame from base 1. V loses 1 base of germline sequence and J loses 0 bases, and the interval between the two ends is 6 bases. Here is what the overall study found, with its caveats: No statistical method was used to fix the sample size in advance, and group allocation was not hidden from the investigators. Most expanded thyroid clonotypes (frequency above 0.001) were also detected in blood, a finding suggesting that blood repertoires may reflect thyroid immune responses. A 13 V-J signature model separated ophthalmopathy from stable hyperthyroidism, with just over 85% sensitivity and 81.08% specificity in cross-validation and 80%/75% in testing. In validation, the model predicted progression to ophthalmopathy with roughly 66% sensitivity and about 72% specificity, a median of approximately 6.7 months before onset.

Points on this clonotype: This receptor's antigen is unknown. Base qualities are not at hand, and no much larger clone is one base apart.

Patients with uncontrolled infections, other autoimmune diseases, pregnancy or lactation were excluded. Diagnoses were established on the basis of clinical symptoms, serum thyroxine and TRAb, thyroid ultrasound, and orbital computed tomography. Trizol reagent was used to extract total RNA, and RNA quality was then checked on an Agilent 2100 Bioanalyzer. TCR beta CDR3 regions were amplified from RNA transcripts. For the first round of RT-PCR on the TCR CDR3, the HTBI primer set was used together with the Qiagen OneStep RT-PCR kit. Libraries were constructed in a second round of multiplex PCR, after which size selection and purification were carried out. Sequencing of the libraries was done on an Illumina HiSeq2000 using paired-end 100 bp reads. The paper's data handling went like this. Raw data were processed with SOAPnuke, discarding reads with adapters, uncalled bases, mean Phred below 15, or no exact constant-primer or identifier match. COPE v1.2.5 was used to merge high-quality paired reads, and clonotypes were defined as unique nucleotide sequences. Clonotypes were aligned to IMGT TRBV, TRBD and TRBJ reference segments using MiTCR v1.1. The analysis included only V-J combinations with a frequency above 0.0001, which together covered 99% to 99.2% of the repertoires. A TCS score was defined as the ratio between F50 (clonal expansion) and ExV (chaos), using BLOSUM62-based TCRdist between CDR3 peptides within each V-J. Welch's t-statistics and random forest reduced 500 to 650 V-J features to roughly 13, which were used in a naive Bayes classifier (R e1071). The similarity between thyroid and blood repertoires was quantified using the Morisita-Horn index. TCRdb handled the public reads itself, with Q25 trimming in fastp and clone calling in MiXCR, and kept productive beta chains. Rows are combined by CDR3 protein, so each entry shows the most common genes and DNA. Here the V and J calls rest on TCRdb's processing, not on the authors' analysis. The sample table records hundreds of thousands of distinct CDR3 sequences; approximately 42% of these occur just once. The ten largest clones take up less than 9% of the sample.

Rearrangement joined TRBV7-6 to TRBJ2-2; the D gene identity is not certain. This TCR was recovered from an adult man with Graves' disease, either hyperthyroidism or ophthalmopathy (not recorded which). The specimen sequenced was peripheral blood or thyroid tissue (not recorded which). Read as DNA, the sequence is TGTGCCAGCAGCTTAGTTGAGGCGAACACCGGGGAGCTGTTTTTT. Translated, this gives CASSLVEANTGELFF.